This entry is about one T cell receptor (beta chain). The data were taken from a study of blood T cell repertoires in COVID-19. Sequencing used immunoSEQ multiplex PCR; TCRdb keeps in-frame clones, though not all of them. The sample lists 250,000 or so clones, roughly 90% occurring once. This CDR3 is built from 15 residues. CDR1 and CDR2 (germline): MNHEY, SMNVEV (reference sequence). Germline trimming cut 7 bases from V and 2 bases from J; bases unmatched to any gene: 6. The receptor comes from a woman aged 25 to 39 with active or convalescent COVID-19. Specimen: peripheral blood. J is TRBJ2-3 and V is TRBV27; 10 bases agree with TRBD2. This chain's CDR3 is CASKASGGNTDTQYF. The CDR3 nucleotides read TGTGCCAGCAAGGCTAGCGGGGGAAACACAGATACGCAGTATTTT.